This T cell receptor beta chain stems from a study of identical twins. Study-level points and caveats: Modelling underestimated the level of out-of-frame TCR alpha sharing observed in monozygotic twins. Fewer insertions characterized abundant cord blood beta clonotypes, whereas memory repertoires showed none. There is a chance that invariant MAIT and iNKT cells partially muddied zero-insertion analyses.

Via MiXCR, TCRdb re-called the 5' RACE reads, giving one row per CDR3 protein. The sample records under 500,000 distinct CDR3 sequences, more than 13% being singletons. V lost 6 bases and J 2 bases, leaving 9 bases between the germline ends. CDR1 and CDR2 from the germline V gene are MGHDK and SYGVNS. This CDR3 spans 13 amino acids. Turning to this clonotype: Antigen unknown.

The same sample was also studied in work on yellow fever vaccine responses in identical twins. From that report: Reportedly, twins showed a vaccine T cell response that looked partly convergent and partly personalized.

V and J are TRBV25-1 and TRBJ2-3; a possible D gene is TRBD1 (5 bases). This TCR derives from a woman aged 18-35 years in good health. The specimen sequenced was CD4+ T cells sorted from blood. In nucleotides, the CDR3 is TGTGCCAGCAGGACAGCAATCACAGATACGCAGTATTTT. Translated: CASRTAITDTQYF.